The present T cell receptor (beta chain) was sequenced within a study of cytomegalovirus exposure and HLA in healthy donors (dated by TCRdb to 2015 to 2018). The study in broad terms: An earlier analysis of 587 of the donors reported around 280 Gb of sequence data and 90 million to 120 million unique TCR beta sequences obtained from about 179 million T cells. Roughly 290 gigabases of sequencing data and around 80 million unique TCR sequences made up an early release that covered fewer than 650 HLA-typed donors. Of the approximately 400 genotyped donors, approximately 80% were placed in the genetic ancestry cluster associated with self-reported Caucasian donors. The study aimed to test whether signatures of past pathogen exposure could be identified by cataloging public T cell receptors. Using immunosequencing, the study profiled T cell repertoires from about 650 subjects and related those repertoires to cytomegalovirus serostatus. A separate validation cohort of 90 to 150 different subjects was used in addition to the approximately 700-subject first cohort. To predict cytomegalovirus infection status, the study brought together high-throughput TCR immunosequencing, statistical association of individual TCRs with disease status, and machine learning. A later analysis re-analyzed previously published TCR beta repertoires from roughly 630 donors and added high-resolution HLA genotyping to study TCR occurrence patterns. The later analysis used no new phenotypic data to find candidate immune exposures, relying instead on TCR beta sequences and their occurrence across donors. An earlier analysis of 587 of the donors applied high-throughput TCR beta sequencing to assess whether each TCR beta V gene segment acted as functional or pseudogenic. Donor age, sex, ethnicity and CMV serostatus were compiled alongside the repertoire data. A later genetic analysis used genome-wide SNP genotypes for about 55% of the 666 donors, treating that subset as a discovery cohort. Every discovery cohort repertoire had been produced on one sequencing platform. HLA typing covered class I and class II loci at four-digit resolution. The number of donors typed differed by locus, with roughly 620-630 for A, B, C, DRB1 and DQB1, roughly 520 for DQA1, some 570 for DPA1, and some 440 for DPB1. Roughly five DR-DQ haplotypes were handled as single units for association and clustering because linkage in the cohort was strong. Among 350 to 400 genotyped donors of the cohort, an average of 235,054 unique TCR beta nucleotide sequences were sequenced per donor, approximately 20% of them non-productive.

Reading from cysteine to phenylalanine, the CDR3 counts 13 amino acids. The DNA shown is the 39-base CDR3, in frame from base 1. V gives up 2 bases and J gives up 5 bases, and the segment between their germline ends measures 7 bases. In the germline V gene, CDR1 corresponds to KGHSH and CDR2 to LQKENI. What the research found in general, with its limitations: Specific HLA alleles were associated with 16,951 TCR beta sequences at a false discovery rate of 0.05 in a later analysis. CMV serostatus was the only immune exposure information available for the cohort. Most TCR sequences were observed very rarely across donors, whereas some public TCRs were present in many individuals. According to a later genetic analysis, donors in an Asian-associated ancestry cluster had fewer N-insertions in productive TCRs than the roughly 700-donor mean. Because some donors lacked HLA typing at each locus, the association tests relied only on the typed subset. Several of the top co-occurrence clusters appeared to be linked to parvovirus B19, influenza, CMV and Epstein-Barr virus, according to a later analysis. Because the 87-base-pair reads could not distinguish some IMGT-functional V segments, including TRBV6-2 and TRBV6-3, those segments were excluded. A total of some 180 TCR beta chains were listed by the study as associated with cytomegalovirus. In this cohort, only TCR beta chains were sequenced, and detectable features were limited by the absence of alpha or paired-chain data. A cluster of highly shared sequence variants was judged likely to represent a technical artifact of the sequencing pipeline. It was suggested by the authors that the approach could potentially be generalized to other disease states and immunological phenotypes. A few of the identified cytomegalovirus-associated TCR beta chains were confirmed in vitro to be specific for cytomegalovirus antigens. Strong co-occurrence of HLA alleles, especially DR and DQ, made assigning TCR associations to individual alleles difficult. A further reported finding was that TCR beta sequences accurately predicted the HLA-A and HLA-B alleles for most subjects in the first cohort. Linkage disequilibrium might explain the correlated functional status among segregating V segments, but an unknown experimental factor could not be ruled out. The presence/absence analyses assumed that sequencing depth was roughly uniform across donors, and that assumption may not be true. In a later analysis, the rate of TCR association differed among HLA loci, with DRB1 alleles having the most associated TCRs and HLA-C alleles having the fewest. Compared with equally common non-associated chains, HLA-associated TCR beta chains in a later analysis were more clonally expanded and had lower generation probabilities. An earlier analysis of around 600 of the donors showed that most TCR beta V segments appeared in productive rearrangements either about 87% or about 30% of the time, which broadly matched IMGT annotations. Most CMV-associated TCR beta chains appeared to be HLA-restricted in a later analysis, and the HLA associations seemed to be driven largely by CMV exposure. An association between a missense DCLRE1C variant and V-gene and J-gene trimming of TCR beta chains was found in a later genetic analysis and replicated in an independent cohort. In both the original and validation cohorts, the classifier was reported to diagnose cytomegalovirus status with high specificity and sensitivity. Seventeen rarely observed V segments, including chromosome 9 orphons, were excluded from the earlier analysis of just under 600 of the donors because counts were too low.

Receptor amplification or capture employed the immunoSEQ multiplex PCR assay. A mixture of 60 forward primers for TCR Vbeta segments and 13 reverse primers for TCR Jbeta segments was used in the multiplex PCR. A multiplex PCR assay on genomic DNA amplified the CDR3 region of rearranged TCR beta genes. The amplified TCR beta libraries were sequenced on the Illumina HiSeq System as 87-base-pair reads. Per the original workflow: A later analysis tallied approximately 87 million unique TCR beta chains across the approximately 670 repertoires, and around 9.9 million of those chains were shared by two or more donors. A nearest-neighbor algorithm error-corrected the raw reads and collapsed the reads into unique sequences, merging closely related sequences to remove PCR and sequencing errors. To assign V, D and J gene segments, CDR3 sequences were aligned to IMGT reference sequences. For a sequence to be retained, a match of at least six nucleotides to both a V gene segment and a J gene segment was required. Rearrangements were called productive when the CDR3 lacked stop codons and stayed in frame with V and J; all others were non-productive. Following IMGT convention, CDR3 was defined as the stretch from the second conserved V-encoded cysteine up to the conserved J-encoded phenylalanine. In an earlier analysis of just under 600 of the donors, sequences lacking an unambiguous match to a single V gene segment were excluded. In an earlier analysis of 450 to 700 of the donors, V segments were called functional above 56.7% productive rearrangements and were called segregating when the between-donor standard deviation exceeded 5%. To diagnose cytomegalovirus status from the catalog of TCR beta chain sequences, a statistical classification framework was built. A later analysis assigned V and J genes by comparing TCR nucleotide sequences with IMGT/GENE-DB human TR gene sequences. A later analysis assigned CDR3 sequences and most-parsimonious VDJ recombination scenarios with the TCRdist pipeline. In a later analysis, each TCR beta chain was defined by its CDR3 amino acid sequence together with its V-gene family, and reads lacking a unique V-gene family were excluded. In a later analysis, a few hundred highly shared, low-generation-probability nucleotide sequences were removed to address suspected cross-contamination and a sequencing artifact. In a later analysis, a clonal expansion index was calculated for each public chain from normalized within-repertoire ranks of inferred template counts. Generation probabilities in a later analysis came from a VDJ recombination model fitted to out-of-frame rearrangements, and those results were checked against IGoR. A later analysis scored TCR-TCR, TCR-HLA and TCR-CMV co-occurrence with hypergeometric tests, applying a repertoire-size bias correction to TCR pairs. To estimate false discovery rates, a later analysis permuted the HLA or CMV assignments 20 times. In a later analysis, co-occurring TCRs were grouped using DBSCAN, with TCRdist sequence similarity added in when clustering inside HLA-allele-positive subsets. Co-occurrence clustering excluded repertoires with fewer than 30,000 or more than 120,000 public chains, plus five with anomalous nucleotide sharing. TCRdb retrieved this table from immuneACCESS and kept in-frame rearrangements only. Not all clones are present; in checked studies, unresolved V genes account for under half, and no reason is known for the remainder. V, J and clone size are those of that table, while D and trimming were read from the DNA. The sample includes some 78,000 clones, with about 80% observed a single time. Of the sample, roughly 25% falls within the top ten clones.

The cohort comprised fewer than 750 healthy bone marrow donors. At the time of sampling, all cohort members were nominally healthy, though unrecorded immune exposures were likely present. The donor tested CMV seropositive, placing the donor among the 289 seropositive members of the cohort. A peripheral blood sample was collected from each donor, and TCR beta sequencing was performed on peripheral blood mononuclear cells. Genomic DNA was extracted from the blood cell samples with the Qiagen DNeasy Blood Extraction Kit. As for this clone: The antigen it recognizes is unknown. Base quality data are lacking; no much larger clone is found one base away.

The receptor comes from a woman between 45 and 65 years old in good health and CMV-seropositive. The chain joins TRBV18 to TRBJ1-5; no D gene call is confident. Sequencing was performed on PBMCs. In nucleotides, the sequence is TGTGCCAGCTCACCAGGGAGAGATCAGCCCCAGCATTTT. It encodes CASSPGRDQPQHF.